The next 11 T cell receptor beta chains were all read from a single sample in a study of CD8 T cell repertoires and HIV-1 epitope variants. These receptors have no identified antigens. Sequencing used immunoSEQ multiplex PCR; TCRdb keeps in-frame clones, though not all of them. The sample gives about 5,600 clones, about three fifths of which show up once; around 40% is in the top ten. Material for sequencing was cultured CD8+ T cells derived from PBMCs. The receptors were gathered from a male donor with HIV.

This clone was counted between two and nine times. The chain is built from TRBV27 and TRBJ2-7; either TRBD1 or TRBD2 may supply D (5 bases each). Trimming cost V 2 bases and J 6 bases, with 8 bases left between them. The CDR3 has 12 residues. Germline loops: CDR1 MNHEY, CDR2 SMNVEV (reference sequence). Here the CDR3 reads CASSLGGSEQYF. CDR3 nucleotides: TGTGCCAGCAGTTTAGGGGGTAGCGAGCAGTACTTC.

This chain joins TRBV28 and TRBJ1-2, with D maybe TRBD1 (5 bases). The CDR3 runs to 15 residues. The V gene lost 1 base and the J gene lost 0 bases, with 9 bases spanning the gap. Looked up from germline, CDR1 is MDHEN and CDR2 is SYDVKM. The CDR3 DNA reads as TGTGCCAGCAGTTTATTACAGGTTACTAACTATGGCTACACCTTC. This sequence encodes CASSLLQVTNYGYTF.

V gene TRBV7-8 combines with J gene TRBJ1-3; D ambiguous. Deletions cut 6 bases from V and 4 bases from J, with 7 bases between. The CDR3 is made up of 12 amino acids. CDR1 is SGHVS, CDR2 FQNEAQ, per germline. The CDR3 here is CASSPMGNTIYF. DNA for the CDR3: TGTGCCAGCAGTCCCATGGGAAACACCATATATTTT. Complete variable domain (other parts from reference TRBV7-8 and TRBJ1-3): GAGVSQSPRYKVAKRGQDVALRCDPISGHVSLFWYQQALGQGPEFLTYFQNEAQLDKSGLPSDRFFAERPEGSVSTLKIQRTQQEDSAVYLCASSPMGNTIYFGEGSWLTVV.

CDR3 amino acids: CASSQEGPPNEKLFF. The CDR3 nucleotides are TGTGCCAGCAGCCAAGAGGGACCGCCTAATGAAAAACTGTTTTTT. V is TRBV4-2 and J is TRBJ1-4, with TRBD1 as a possible D gene (5 bases). CDR1 LGHNA and CDR2 YNFKEQ come from the germline V gene. V was clipped by 0 bases and J by 3 bases, with 8 bases between them. This CDR3 contains 15 residues.

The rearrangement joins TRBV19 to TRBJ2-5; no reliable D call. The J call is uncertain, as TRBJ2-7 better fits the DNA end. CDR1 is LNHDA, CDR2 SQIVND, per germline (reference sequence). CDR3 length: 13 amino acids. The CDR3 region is CASSPIVADEQYF. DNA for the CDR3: TGTGCCAGTAGTCCAATTGTTGCCGACGAGCAGTACTTC.

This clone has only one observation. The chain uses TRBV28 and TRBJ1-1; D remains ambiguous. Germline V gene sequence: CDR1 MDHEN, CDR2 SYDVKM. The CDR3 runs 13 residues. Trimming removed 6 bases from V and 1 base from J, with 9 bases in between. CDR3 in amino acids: CASRIKPNTEAFF. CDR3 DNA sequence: TGTGCCAGCAGAATCAAACCGAACACTGAAGCTTTCTTT.

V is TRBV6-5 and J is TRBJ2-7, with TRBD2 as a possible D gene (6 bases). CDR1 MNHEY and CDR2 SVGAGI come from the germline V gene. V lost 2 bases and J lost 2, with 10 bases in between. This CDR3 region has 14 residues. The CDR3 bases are TGTGCCAGCAGTTACGATCGGAGGGCCTACGAGCAGTACTTC. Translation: CASSYDRRAYEQYF.

CDR3 DNA: TGTGCCAGCAGTTCCGGACAGGGATGGGGCTACACCTTC. Translated, it gives CASSSGQGWGYTF. This chain joins TRBV28 and TRBJ1-2; the match to TRBD1 covers 8 bases. V lost 4 bases, J lost 8 bases, and 6 bases stayed unmatched. CDR1 and CDR2 (germline): MDHEN, SYDVKM. This CDR3 contains 13 residues.

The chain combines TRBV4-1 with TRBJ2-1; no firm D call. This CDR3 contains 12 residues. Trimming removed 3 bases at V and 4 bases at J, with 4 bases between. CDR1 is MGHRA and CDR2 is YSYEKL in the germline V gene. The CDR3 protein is CASSQDYNEQFF. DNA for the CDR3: TGCGCCAGCAGCCAGGATTACAATGAGCAGTTCTTC.

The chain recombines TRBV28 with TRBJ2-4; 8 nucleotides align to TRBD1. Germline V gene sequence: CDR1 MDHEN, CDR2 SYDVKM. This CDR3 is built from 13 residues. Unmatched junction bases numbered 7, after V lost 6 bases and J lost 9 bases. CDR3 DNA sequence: TGTGCCAGCAGAACCTTCGACAGGGGCATTCAGTACTTC. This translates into CASRTFDRGIQYF. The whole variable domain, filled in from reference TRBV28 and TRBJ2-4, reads DVKVTQSSRYLVKRTGEKVFLECVQDMDHENMFWYRQDPGLGLRLIYFSYDVKMKEKGDIPEGYSVSREKKERFSLILESASTNQTSMYLCASRTFDRGIQYFGAGTRLSVL.

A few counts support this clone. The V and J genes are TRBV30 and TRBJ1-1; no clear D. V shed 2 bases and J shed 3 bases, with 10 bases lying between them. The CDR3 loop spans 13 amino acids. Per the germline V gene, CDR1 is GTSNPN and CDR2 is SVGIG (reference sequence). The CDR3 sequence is CAWSRQAHTEAFF. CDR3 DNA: TGTGCCTGGAGTCGGCAGGCTCACACTGAAGCTTTCTTT.